These 23 T cell receptor beta chains originate from one sample sequenced in a study of OX40 agonist ivuxolimab in advanced cancers. The library came from the immunoSEQ multiplex PCR assay. TCRdb stores this immuneACCESS table with in-frame sequences only. Part of the clones is absent; in the studies checked, under half of the shortfall reflects unresolved V genes, and no reason is known for the rest. In this sample the table shows tens of thousands of clones, roughly 89% of which occur a single time. The top ten clones comprise 40% to 50% of the sample. The starting material was CD4+ or CD8+ T cells sorted from blood, obtained in a trial of the OX40 agonist ivuxolimab. These receptors were collected from an adult with an advanced solid tumor such as melanoma, head and neck, liver or kidney cancer.

The chain joins TRBV19 to TRBJ1-2; a weak D match, TRBD1 (5 bases). CDR3 length equals 14 residues. Germline V gives CDR1 LNHDA, CDR2 SQIVND (reference sequence). Trimming stripped 7 bases from V and 3 bases from J, with 15 bases between. CDR3 sequence: CASTGGGDYYGYTF. DNA for the CDR3: TGTGCCAGTACAGGCGGGGGAGACTACTATGGCTACACCTTC.

In its sample, this clone was seen once. The chain links TRBV7-8 to TRBJ1-6; no reliable D call. The CDR3 sequence is 15 residues long. Germline assignment: CDR1 SGHVS and CDR2 FQNEAQ. The V and J ends lost 2 bases and 0 bases respectively, with 5 bases between them. In nucleotides, the CDR3 is TGTGCCAGCAGCTTATCGGGCTCCTATAATTCACCCCTCCACTTT. It encodes CASSLSGSYNSPLHF. Based on the CDR3 plus reference TRBV7-8 and TRBJ1-6, the full variable domain is GAGVSQSPRYKVAKRGQDVALRCDPISGHVSLFWYQQALGQGPEFLTYFQNEAQLDKSGLPSDRFFAERPEGSVSTLKIQRTQQEDSAVYLCASSLSGSYNSPLHFGNGTRLTVT.

The chain joins TRBV7-2 to TRBJ1-3; D may be TRBD1 (5 bases). Trimming left V 2 bases short and J 0 bases short, with 11 bases between. The germline V gene encodes CDR1 SGHTA and CDR2 FQGNSA. The CDR3 is made up of 16 amino acids. CDR3 sequence (DNA): TGTGCCAGCAGCTTATCTACGACAGTCTCTGGAAACACCATATATTTT. This gives the protein CASSLSTTVSGNTIYF.

The chain carries TRBV6-6 and TRBJ1-2, with a possible D match to TRBD1 (5 bases). The CDR3 contains 13 residues. Looked up from germline, CDR1 is MNHNY and CDR2 is SVGAGI (reference sequence). Trimming cost V 2 bases and J 6 bases, with 10 bases left between them. CDR3 amino acids: CASSYTLQDGYTF. CDR3 sequence (DNA): TGTGCCAGCAGTTACACCCTACAGGATGGCTACACCTTC.

A word on this clone: The same CDR3 arises from other DNA sequences in this sample as well. The rearrangement uses TRBV29-1 and TRBJ2-2, with D perhaps being TRBD1 or TRBD2 (6 bases each). Germline loops: CDR1 SQVTM, CDR2 ANQGSEA. The CDR3 sequence is 14 residues long. V shed 1 base and J shed 5 bases, with 11 bases lying between them. In nucleotides, the CDR3 is TGCAGCGTTGAAGCGGGGGCGGGGACCGGGGAGCTGTTTTTT. This encodes CSVEAGAGTGELFF.

The V and J genes are TRBV4-1 and TRBJ1-1; D is possibly TRBD1 (5 bases). CDR1 is MGHRA and CDR2 is YSYEKL in the germline V gene. CDR3 length: 15 residues. The V gene lost 0 bases and the J gene lost 1 base, with 9 bases spanning the gap. CDR3 nucleotide sequence: TGCGCCAGCAGCCAAGATGGGGGAGAGAACACTGAAGCTTTCTTT. As protein: CASSQDGGENTEAFF.

The chain links TRBV9 to TRBJ1-6, with unresolved D. V lost 7 bases and J lost 0, with 8 bases in between. Per the germline V gene, CDR1 is SGDLS and CDR2 is YYNGEE. The CDR3 spans 14 residues. The CDR3: CASGPSSYNSPLHF. CDR3 coding DNA: TGTGCCAGCGGGCCCAGCTCCTATAATTCACCCCTCCACTTT.

This clone showed up just once. The chain carries TRBV28 and TRBJ1-6; D uncertain. V was clipped by 5 bases and J by 6 bases, with 17 bases between them. Germline V gene sequence: CDR1 MDHEN, CDR2 SYDVKM. The CDR3 contains 16 residues. This chain's CDR3 is CASSLYQRKTNSPLHF. CDR3 coding DNA: TGTGCCAGCAGTCTGTATCAGAGAAAGACTAATTCACCCCTCCACTTT. The whole variable domain, remainder taken from reference TRBV28 and TRBJ1-6, is DVKVTQSSRYLVKRTGEKVFLECVQDMDHENMFWYRQDPGLGLRLIYFSYDVKMKEKGDIPEGYSVSREKKERFSLILESASTNQTSMYLCASSLYQRKTNSPLHFGNGTRLTVT.

In this sample, this clone is medium-sized. The genes are TRBV7-9 and TRBJ2-3; D not certain. CDR1 and CDR2 (germline): SEHNR, FQNEAQ (reference sequence). V was pared by 5 bases and J by 0 bases, with 6 bases between. The CDR3 covers 13 residues. The CDR3 DNA sequence: TGTGCCAGCAGCCCCCCCAGCACAGATACGCAGTATTTT. Translated, it gives CASSPPSTDTQYF. The full variable domain, with the rest looked up from reference TRBV7-9 and TRBJ2-3, is DTGVSQNPRHKITKRGQNVTFRCDPISEHNRLYWYRQTLGQGPEFLTYFQNEAQLEKSRLLSDRFSAERPKGSFSTLEIQRTEQGDSAMYLCASSPPSTDTQYFGPGTRLTVL.

The genes are TRBV19 and TRBJ2-7, with D unresolved. This CDR3 is built from 13 residues. From germline, CDR1 is LNHDA and CDR2 SQIVND (reference sequence). V lost 5 bases, J lost 4 bases, and 12 bases lay in between. CDR3 in amino acids: CASSAGFLYEQYF. The CDR3 nucleotides are TGTGCCAGTAGTGCTGGGTTCTTATACGAGCAGTACTTC.

V is TRBV5-5 and J is TRBJ2-7, with 8 bases that match TRBD1. The CDR3 covers 14 residues. V trimming: 3 bases; J trimming: 5 bases; junction bases outside the gene matches: 7. CDR1 is SGHKS and CDR2 is YYEKEE in the germline V gene (reference sequence). As DNA, the CDR3 is TGTGCCAGCAGCTATCACAGGGGGGCGAACGAGCAGTACTTC. Protein product: CASSYHRGANEQYF. Drawing the rest from reference TRBV5-5 and TRBJ2-7, the complete variable domain is DAGVTQSPTHLIKTRGQQVTLRCSPISGHKSVSWYQQVLGQGPQFIFQYYEKEERGRGNFPDRFSARQFPNYSSELNVNALLLGDSALYLCASSYHRGANEQYFGPGTRLTVT.

This clone was seen a few times. The chain couples TRBV30 to TRBJ1-4, with D possibly TRBD1 on 5 matching bases. Germline V gene data show CDR1 as GTSNPN and CDR2 as SVGIG (reference sequence). V was pared by 1 base and J by 4 bases, with 16 bases between. This CDR3 comprises 16 residues. CDR3 sequence: CAWSAGTSGLNEKLFF. CDR3 nucleotides: TGTGCCTGGAGTGCCGGGACGTCGGGACTTAATGAAAAACTGTTTTTT.

The CDR3 region has the DNA TGCGCCAGCAGCCAAGGGGAGGAGCAGTTCTTC. This codes for CASSQGEEQFF. The J gene is TRBJ2-1, the V gene TRBV4-3; possible D gene TRBD2, 5 bases. The CDR3 covers 11 residues. Germline-derived CDR1 and CDR2 are LGHNA and YSLEER. V lost 1 base to trimming and J lost 10 bases, with 5 bases between them.

The genes are TRBV7-2 and TRBJ2-7; TRBD1 matches at 7 bases. V gave up 6 bases and J gave up 4 bases; unmatched junction bases: 9. Germline CDR1 SGHTA, CDR2 FQGNSA. The CDR3 extends over 14 amino acids. The CDR3 loop reads CASRGTATLYEQYF. CDR3 sequence (DNA): TGTGCCAGCAGGGGGACAGCGACCCTTTACGAGCAGTACTTC.

This clone has a handful of counts. The chain links TRBV7-9 to TRBJ1-2; D gene uncertain. Germline CDR1 SEHNR, CDR2 FQNEAQ (reference sequence). V was clipped by 1 base and J by 8 bases, with 11 bases between them. The CDR3 totals 13 residues. Here the CDR3 reads CASSLERQFGYTF. CDR3 bases: TGTGCCAGCAGCTTAGAGCGGCAGTTCGGCTACACCTTC.

The gene calls are TRBV7-3 and TRBJ2-1; 7 bases line up with TRBD1. This CDR3 has 15 amino acids. Germline values: CDR1 SGHTA, CDR2 FQGTGA. Trimming at V came to 5 bases and at J to 0 bases, leaving 4 bases not matched to a gene. In nucleotides, the CDR3 is TGTGCCAGCAGCCAGGGACAGACCTCCTACAATGAGCAGTTCTTC. Translated, it gives CASSQGQTSYNEQFF.

The chain combines TRBV6-1 with TRBJ2-1; possibly TRBD1 or TRBD2 for D (7 bases each). CDR3 length: 15 amino acids. CDR1 MNHNS and CDR2 SASEGT come from the germline V gene. V lost 0 bases to trimming and J lost 6 bases, with 12 bases between them. CDR3 protein: CASSEAGGGFNEQFF. CDR3 nucleotides: TGTGCCAGCAGTGAAGCGGGAGGGGGCTTCAATGAGCAGTTCTTC.

The chain uses TRBV9 and TRBJ2-7, with 7 bases identical to TRBD1. Germline CDR1 SGDLS, CDR2 YYNGEE. Trimming took 4 bases from V and 5 from J; bases not matched to a gene: 9. CDR3 size: 14 residues. The CDR3 DNA sequence: TGTGCCAGCAGCTCAGAGACAGGGCCCCACGAGCAGTACTTC. It codes for CASSSETGPHEQYF.

The rearrangement uses TRBV9 and TRBJ1-1, with 7 bases fitting TRBD1. Germline assignment: CDR1 SGDLS and CDR2 YYNGEE. The CDR3 is made up of 15 amino acids. V was pared by 3 bases and J by 2 bases, with 7 bases of the junction left unmatched. DNA of the CDR3: TGTGCCAGCAGCGCCCGGACAGGACCTAACACTGAAGCTTTCTTT. This sequence encodes CASSARTGPNTEAFF.

The chain recombines TRBV9 with TRBJ2-4, with 10 bases that match TRBD1. The CDR3 is 16 residues long. V lost 4 bases to trimming and J lost 1 base; unmatched junction nucleotides: 5. From germline, CDR1 is SGDLS and CDR2 YYNGEE. The CDR3 nucleotides read TGTGCCAGCAGCCCGACAGGGGGCTATGCCAAAAACATTCAGTACTTC. This encodes CASSPTGGYAKNIQYF. Using reference TRBV9 and TRBJ2-4 for the parts outside the CDR3, the full variable domain is DSGVTQTPKHLITATGQRVTLRCSPRSGDLSVYWYQQSLDQGLQFLIQYYNGEERAKGNILERFSAQQFPDLHSELNLSSLELGDSALYFCASSPTGGYAKNIQYFGAGTRLSVL.

This chain connects TRBV5-6 to TRBJ2-7; 7 bases match TRBD1. Germline lookup yields CDR1 SGHDT and CDR2 YYEEEE. This CDR3 has 14 amino acids. Losses at the gene ends were 2 bases for V and 2 bases for J; bases not matched to a gene: 4. The CDR3 protein is CASSFGTDTYEQYF. DNA for the CDR3: TGTGCCAGCAGCTTCGGGACAGATACCTACGAGCAGTACTTC. Based on the CDR3 plus reference TRBV5-6 and TRBJ2-7, the full variable domain is DAGVTQSPTHLIKTRGQQVTLRCSPKSGHDTVSWYQQALGQGPQFIFQYYEEEERQRGNFPDRFSGHQFPNYSSELNVNALLLGDSALYLCASSFGTDTYEQYFGPGTRLTVT.

V and J are TRBV9 and TRBJ2-3; 8 bases are shared with TRBD2. Germline V gene lookup returns CDR1 SGDLS and CDR2 YYNGEE. There are 16 residues in the CDR3. V gave up 0 bases and J gave up 2 bases; unmatched junction bases: 5. In nucleotides, the CDR3 is TGTGCCAGCAGCGTAGACTCGCGGGGGGCCACAGATACGCAGTATTTT. The encoded protein is CASSVDSRGATDTQYF.

A remark on this clone: The junction and the germline gene differ at one end; a read error may be behind it. The J gene is TRBJ1-1, the V gene TRBV9, with 11 bases lining up with TRBD1. This CDR3 comprises 14 residues. Germline CDR1 reads SGDLS; CDR2 reads YYNGEE. The CDR3 DNA sequence: TGTGCCGGCAGCGAGGGACAGGGGGGAACTGAAGCTTTCTTT. Its translation is CAGSEGQGGTEAFF. The whole variable domain, filled in from reference TRBV9 and TRBJ1-1, reads DSGVTQTPKHLITATGQRVTLRCSPRSGDLSVYWYQQSLDQGLQFLIQYYNGEERAKGNILERFSAQQFPDLHSELNLSSLELGDSALYFCAGSEGQGGTEAFFGQGTRLTVV.